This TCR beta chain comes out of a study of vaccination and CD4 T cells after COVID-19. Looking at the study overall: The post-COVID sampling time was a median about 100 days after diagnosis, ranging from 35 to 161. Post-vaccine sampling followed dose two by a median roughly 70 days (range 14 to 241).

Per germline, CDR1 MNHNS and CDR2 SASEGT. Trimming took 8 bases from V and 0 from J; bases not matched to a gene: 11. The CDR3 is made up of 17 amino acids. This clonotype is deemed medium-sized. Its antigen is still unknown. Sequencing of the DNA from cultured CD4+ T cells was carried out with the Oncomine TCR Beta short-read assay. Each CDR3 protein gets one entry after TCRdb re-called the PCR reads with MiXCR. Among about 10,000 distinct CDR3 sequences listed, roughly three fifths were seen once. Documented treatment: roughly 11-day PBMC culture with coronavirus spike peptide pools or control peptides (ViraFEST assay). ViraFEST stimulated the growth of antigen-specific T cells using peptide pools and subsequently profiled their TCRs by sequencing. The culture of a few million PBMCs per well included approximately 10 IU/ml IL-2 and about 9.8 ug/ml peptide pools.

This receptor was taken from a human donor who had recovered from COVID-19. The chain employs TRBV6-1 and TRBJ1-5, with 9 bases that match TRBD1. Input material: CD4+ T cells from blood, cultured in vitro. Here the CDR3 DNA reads TGTGCCAGCCGCTGGGACAGGGCTGTGAATAGCAATCAGCCCCAGCATTTT. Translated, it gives CASRWDRAVNSNQPQHF.